Below, 15 T cell receptor beta chains from the same sample are listed, as sequenced in a study of graft-versus-host responses after intestinal transplantation. Sequencing was performed with immunoSEQ multiplex PCR; in TCRdb, only in-frame clones are kept and a portion is missing. Seen here are around 71,000 clones, roughly 92% observed once, and the top ten hold approximately 6.3%. Sequencing was performed on bone marrow, taken approximately 700 days after intestinal transplantation. These TCRs come from a human patient who received an intestinal transplant, so some T cells may come from the graft donor.

The chain combines TRBV4-2 with TRBJ2-7; TRBD2 aligns across 7 bases. Germline V gene sequence: CDR1 LGHNA, CDR2 YNFKEQ. J was trimmed by 2 bases and V by 1 base; bases with no gene match: 14. The CDR3 extends over 18 amino acids. The CDR3 sequence: CASSQGPLASGTTYEQYF. The CDR3 DNA is TGTGCCAGCAGCCAAGGACCCCTCGCCAGCGGGACGACCTACGAGCAGTACTTC.

The chain employs TRBV28 and TRBJ2-1; unclear D gene. The CDR3 length is 11 residues. CDR1 MDHEN and CDR2 SYDVKM come from the germline V gene. V lost 6 bases, J lost 8 bases, and 8 bases lay in between. CDR3 sequence (DNA): TGTGCCAGCAGCCCCTTCCATGAGCAGTTCTTC. It is translated as CASSPFHEQFF.

The gene calls are TRBV19 and TRBJ2-5, with no clear D. From germline, CDR1 is LNHDA and CDR2 SQIVND (reference sequence). V was clipped by 3 bases and J by 0 bases, with 8 bases between them. CDR3 length: 14 amino acids. Here the CDR3 reads CASSILGNQETQYF. For the CDR3, the DNA is TGTGCCAGTAGTATCTTGGGGAACCAAGAGACCCAGTACTTC.

This chain connects TRBV5-4 to TRBJ2-5, with 7 bases aligning to TRBD2. V shed 3 bases, J shed 7 bases, and the junction held 0 bases outside the gene matches. The CDR3 covers 11 residues. The germline V gene encodes CDR1 SGHNT and CDR2 YYREEE (reference sequence). The CDR3 loop is CASSSGGTQYF. DNA for the CDR3: TGTGCCAGCAGCTCGGGGGGGACCCAGTACTTC. Filled out from reference TRBV5-4 and TRBJ2-5, the complete variable domain reads ETGVTQSPTHLIKTRGQQVTLRCSSQSGHNTVSWYQQALGQGPQFIFQYYREEENGRGNFPPRFSGLQFPNYSSELNVNALELDDSALYLCASSSGGTQYFGPGTRLLVL.

The chain employs TRBV13 and TRBJ2-3; 9 nucleotides align to TRBD2. This CDR3 comprises 16 residues. Trimming took 1 base from V and 2 from J; bases not matched to a gene: 4. The germline gives CDR1 PRHDT, CDR2 FYEKMQ (reference sequence). The CDR3 protein is CASSLARGGITDTQYF. DNA of the CDR3: TGTGCCAGCAGCTTAGCGCGGGGGGGCATCACAGATACGCAGTATTTT.

V usage is TRBV2 and J usage is TRBJ2-1; either TRBD1 or TRBD2 may fit D (6 bases each). V lost 7 bases and J 7 bases, leaving 11 bases between the germline ends. Looked up from germline, CDR1 is SNHLY and CDR2 is FYNNEI. There are 12 residues in the CDR3. As DNA, the CDR3 is TGTGCCAGCATCTGGAGGGGGAATGAGCAGTTCTTC. This translates into CASIWRGNEQFF.

This chain joins TRBV7-9 and TRBJ1-3, with 11 nucleotides matching TRBD1. Germline lookup yields CDR1 SEHNR and CDR2 FQNEAQ (reference sequence). The ends lost 5 bases at V and 3 bases at J; junction bases unmatched: 9. There are 17 residues in the CDR3. The CDR3 coding sequence is TGTGCCAGCAGCCGGACTACGGGACAGGGGGTTGGAAACACCATATATTTT. This translates into CASSRTTGQGVGNTIYF.

This rearrangement joins TRBV28 to TRBJ1-3, with 8 bases identical to TRBD1. CDR1 and CDR2 (germline): MDHEN, SYDVKM. V gave up 4 bases and J gave up 2 bases; unmatched junction bases: 7. The CDR3 is 16 amino acids. The CDR3 coding sequence is TGTGCCAGCAGTTCCTCCGGACAGGGACCTGGAAACACCATATATTTT. Its translation: CASSSSGQGPGNTIYF. Complete variable domain (other parts from reference TRBV28 and TRBJ1-3): DVKVTQSSRYLVKRTGEKVFLECVQDMDHENMFWYRQDPGLGLRLIYFSYDVKMKEKGDIPEGYSVSREKKERFSLILESASTNQTSMYLCASSSSGQGPGNTIYFGEGSWLTVV.

This clone has just one count. This chain uses TRBV10-1 with TRBJ2-5; D is perhaps TRBD2 (5 bases). The CDR3 loop spans 14 amino acids. Trimming removed 2 bases at V and 0 bases at J, with 7 bases between. From germline, CDR1 is WNHNN and CDR2 SYGVQD (reference sequence). CDR3 nucleotide sequence: TGCGCCAGCAGTGAGCGGCGGGACCAAGAGACCCAGTACTTC. Amino acid sequence: CASSERRDQETQYF.

As regards this clone: The junction does not match germline at one end; this may be a read error. V usage is TRBV7-2 and J usage is TRBJ2-7, with D unclear. Germline V CDR1 and CDR2: SGHTA, FQGNSA. The CDR3 is 14 residues long. DNA of the CDR3: TGTGCCAGCTCCAAAGACATAGGTTCCTCCGAGCAGTACTTC. It translates to CASSKDIGSSEQYF. The whole variable domain, remainder taken from reference TRBV7-2 and TRBJ2-7, is GAGVSQSPSNKVTEKGKDVELRCDPISGHTALYWYRQSLGQGLEFLIYFQGNSAPDKSGLPSDRFSAERTGGSVSTLTIQRTQQEDSAVYLCASSKDIGSSEQYFGPGTRLTVT.

The rearrangement links TRBV5-1 to TRBJ2-1; D not resolved. Per germline, CDR1 SGHRS and CDR2 YFSETQ. V gave up 6 bases and J gave up 5 bases, with 12 bases separating them. This CDR3 is 13 amino acids long. CDR3 sequence reads: CASKPLPDNEQFF. The CDR3 DNA is TGCGCCAGCAAACCCCTCCCCGACAATGAGCAGTTCTTC.

V is TRBV4-1 and J is TRBJ2-1, with D possibly TRBD2 on 7 matching bases. There are 16 residues in the CDR3. CDR1 is MGHRA and CDR2 is YSYEKL in the germline V gene. V was clipped by 1 base and J by 4 bases, with 14 bases between them. CDR3 protein: CASSQVIGGLYNEQFF. In nucleotides, the CDR3 is TGCGCCAGCAGCCAAGTCATCGGGGGGCTATACAATGAGCAGTTCTTC.

The V and J genes are TRBV4-1 and TRBJ2-7, with no clear D. This CDR3 region has 13 residues. V lost 0 bases and J lost 2, with 5 bases in between. Germline assignment: CDR1 MGHRA and CDR2 YSYEKL. The CDR3: CASSQEGPYEQYF. The CDR3 nucleotides read TGCGCCAGCAGCCAAGAAGGCCCCTACGAGCAGTACTTC.

The chain carries TRBV11-2 and TRBJ2-3; D not resolved. Trimming left V 1 base short and J 2 bases short, with 13 bases between. CDR1 and CDR2 (germline): SGHAT, FQNNGV. This CDR3 has 16 amino acids. The CDR3 DNA reads as TGTGCCAGCAGCTTAGTAGGCAGAGTAAACACAGATACGCAGTATTTT. Its protein product is CASSLVGRVNTDTQYF.

CDR3 coding DNA: TGTGCCAGCAGCGTAGGTGGGACGGGGACTAATGAGGAAAAACTGTTTTTT. As protein: CASSVGGTGTNEEKLFF. The rearrangement joins TRBV9 to TRBJ1-4, with D perhaps matching TRBD1 (5 bases). Germline assignment: CDR1 SGDLS and CDR2 YYNGEE. The CDR3 is made up of 17 amino acids. Between the trimmed V and J ends, which lost 0 bases and 8 bases, there was a span of 20 bases.